Included here is one TCR beta chain sequence, with context. The sample is drawn from a study of blood T cell repertoires in COVID-19. Study-level information: T cells, B-cell-depleted T cells, or PBMCs provided the cDNA or gDNA that served as material.

In assigning cohorts, the study relied on participant-reported clinical history. CDR3 size: 14 residues. Per germline, CDR1 LGHNA and CDR2 YSLEER. Trimming pared 0 bases from V and 7 bases from J, leaving 10 bases between. Data came from immunoSEQ multiplex PCR; TCRdb stores just in-frame clones and leaves some out. This sample has 150,000 to 250,000 clones, with roughly 82% found just once. This TCR was sampled from a man aged 40-50 years who had recovered from COVID-19. Material: PBMCs or T cells enriched from blood (not recorded which). V and J are TRBV4-3 and TRBJ1-5; D unclear. CDR3 amino acids: CASSQDRMGQPQHF. CDR3 sequence (DNA): TGCGCCAGCAGCCAAGATCGAATGGGCCAGCCCCAGCATTTT.